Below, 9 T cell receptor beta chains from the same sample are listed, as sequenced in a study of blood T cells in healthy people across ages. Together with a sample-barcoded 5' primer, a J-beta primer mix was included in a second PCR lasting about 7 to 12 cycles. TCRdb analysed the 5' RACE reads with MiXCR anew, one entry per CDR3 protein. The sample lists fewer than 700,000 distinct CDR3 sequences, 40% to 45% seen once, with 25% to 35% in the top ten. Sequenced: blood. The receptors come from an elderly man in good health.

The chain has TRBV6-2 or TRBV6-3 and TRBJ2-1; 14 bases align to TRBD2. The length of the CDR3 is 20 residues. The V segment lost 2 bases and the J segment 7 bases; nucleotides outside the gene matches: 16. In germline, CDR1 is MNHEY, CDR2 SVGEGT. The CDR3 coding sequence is TGTGCCAGCAGTTACGGGGGACTAGCGGGAGTAGCCCCACTGAGGAATGAGCAGTTCTTC. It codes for CASSYGGLAGVAPLRNEQFF.

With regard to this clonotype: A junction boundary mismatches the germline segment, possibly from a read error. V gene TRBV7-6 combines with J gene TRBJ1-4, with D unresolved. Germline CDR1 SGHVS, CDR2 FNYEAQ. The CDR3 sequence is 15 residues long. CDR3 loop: CASGKTDRQGEKRFF. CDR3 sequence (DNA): TGTGCCAGCGGCAAAACAGATCGGCAAGGCGAAAAACGGTTTTTT.

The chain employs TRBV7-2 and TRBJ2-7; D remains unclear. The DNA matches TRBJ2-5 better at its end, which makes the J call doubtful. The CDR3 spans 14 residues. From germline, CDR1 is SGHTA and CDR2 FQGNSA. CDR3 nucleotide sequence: TGTGCCAGCAGCCCGGGCGCAGGCGAAGGGACCCAGTACTTC. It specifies CASSPGAGEGTQYF.

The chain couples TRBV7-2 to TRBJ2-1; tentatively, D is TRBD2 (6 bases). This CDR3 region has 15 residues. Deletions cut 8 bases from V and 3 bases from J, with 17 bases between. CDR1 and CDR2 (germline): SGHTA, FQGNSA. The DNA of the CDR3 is TGTGCCAGCTCCCTAGCGCCCTCGGACTACAATGAGCAGTTCTTC. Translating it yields CASSLAPSDYNEQFF.

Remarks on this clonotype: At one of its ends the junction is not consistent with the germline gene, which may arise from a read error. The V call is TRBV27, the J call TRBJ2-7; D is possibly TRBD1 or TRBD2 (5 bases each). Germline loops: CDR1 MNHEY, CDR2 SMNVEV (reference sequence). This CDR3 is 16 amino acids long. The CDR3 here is CASRLFSGRTSYEQYF. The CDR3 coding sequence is TGTGCCAGCAGGTTATTTTCGGGACGGACCTCCTACGAGCAGTACTTC.

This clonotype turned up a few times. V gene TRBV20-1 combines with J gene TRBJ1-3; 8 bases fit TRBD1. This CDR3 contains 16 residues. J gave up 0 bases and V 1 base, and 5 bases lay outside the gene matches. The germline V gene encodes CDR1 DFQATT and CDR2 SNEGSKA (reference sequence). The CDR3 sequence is CSARVRGRNSGNTIYF. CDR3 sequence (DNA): TGCAGTGCTAGAGTCAGGGGGCGAAACTCTGGAAACACCATATATTTT.

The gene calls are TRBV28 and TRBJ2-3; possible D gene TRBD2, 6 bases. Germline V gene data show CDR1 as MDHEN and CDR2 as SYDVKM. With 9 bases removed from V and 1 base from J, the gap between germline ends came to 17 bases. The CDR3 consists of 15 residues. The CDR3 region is CASNSRLVGTDTQYF. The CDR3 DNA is TGTGCCAGTAACTCGCGACTAGTCGGCACAGATACGCAGTATTTT. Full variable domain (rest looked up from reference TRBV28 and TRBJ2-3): DVKVTQSSRYLVKRTGEKVFLECVQDMDHENMFWYRQDPGLGLRLIYFSYDVKMKEKGDIPEGYSVSREKKERFSLILESASTNQTSMYLCASNSRLVGTDTQYFGPGTRLTVL.

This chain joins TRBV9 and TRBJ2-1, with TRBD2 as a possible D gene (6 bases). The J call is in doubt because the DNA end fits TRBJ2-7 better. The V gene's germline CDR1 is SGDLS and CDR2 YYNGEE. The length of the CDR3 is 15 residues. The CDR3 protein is CASSVDGGSYNEQYF. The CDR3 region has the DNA TGTGCCAGCAGCGTAGATGGGGGGTCCTACAATGAGCAGTACTTC.

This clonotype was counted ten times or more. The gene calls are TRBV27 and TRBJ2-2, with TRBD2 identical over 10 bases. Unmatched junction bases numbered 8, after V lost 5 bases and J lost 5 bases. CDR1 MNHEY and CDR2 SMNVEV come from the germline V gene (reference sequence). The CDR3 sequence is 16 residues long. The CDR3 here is CASSTISGRVTGELFF. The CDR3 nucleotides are TGTGCCAGCAGTACGATCAGCGGGAGGGTAACCGGGGAGCTGTTTTTT.